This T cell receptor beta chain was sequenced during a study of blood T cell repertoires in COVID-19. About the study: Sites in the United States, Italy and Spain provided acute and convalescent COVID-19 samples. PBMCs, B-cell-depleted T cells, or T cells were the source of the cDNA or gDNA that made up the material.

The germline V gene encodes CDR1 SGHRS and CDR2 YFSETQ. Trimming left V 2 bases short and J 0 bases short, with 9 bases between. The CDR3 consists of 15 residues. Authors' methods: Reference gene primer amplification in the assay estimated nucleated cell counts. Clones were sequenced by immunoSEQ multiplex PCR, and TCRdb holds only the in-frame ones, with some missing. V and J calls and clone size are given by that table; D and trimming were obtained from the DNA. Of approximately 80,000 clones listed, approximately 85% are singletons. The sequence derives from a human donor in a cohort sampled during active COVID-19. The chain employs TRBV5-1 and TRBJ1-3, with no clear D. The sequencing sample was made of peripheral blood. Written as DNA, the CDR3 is TGCGCCAGCAGCTTCTCCGGTTCCTCTGGAAACACCATATATTTT. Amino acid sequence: CASSFSGSSGNTIYF.